This record concerns one T cell receptor beta chain sequence. Its target is unknown. The sample originates from a study of T-cell reconstitution after alpha-beta-depleted transplantation in children. Study findings and constraints: Alpha-beta T cells present about two months after transplant were reported to originate from several hundred expanded graft clones. Newly generated T cells supplied most T-cell counts and diversity one year post-transplant. It was surviving recipient T cells and thymic progenitors that gave some patients high TCRbeta diversity at day 60.

V lost 6 bases, J lost 0 bases, and 11 bases lay in between. The CDR3 covers 13 residues. In germline, CDR1 is SQVTM, CDR2 ANQGSEA. The authors prepared the TCRbeta library with unique molecular identifiers. MiXCR, applied by TCRdb to the PCR reads, yields one record per CDR3 protein. Of around 500,000 distinct CDR3 sequences listed, about 21% are singletons. This TCR came from a boy under two years old who had a stem cell transplant for acute myeloid leukemia, so the T cells may come from the graft donor. This chain connects TRBV29-1 to TRBJ1-1; D is uncertain. The source was PBMCs, mostly from graft donor cells, collected 360 days after TCRalphabeta/CD19-depleted stem cell transplant. CDR3 region: CSVVRRVNTEAFF. CDR3 coding DNA: TGCAGCGTAGTACGTCGAGTGAACACTGAAGCTTTCTTT. Using reference TRBV29-1 and TRBJ1-1 for the parts outside the CDR3, the full variable domain is SAVISQKPSRDICQRGTSLTIQCQVDSQVTMMFWYRQQPGQSLTLIATANQGSEATYESGFVIDKFPISRPNLTFSTLTVSNMSPEDSSIYLCSVVRRVNTEAFFGQGTRLTVV.